The TCR beta chain described here comes from a study of CD8 T cells in Susac syndrome. Study results and caveats: It was acknowledged in the study that its TCR sequencing and HLA analysis involved a relatively small number of individuals.

Germline assignment: CDR1 LNHNV and CDR2 YYDKDF (reference sequence). The length of the CDR3 is 15 residues. The germline V and J ends were trimmed by 5 bases and 6 bases, with 19 bases remaining between them. Sequencing of TCR beta was performed on blood CD8+ and CD4+ T cells. Comment on this clonotype: Its cognate antigen is unknown.

An amount of RNA that ranged from roughly 0.5 to 1 ug was reverse transcribed with random hexamers. An immunoSEQ multiplex PCR generated amplified TCR beta CDR3 products spanning 54 Vbeta and 13 Jbeta. TCRdb re-derived calls from the immunoSEQ multiplex PCR reads in MiXCR, one entry per CDR3 protein. Of approximately 100,000 distinct CDR3 sequences in the sample, 80% to 95% were seen once. The clonotype was recovered from a human donor in good health. Sequenced input: CD8+ T cells from PBMCs. The rearrangement joins TRBV15 to TRBJ1-2; the D gene is possibly TRBD1 (6 bases). The CDR3 loop reads CATSARGAGAHGYTF. The CDR3 region has the DNA TGTGCCACCAGCGCGCGAGGGGCGGGGGCCCATGGCTACACCTTC.